The 14 T cell receptor beta chains below come from one sample, sequenced in a study of control samples from healthy donors and cancer patients. Measured with immunoSEQ multiplex PCR; TCRdb has only the in-frame clones, and not every one. The sample holds 130,000 or so clones, approximately 90% seen once. Input material: blood. All receptors come from a man aged 40-49 years in good health.

CDR3 bases: TGTGCCAGCTGCGTTGGGGGGGCAACTAATGAAAAACTGTTTTTT. Protein: CASCVGGATNEKLFF. The rearrangement uses TRBV7-2 and TRBJ1-4; D might be TRBD1 (5 bases). The germline V gene encodes CDR1 SGHTA and CDR2 FQGNSA. Deletions cut 8 bases from V and 0 bases from J, with 13 bases between. This CDR3 is built from 15 residues.

The chain has TRBV5-1 and TRBJ2-2; 10 positions agree with TRBD2. Looked up from germline, CDR1 is SGHRS and CDR2 is YFSETQ. The CDR3 runs to 16 residues. Trimming removed 5 bases from V and 4 bases from J; junction bases left unmatched: 8. The CDR3 loop reads CASRLTGTSVTGELFF. DNA of the CDR3: TGCGCCAGCAGACTTACCGGGACTAGCGTCACCGGGGAGCTGTTTTTT.

This clone was found once. The chain carries TRBV27 and TRBJ1-2; no reliable D call. The CDR3 has 15 residues. Germline V CDR1 and CDR2: MNHEY, SMNVEV (reference sequence). Trimming pared 6 bases from V and 2 bases from J, leaving 16 bases between. The CDR3 DNA reads TGTGCCAGCAGCTCCCTCCTGGGAGGGAACTATGGCTACACCTTC. It translates to CASSSLLGGNYGYTF.

This clone was seen only once. The chain uses TRBV27 and TRBJ1-3, with D perhaps matching TRBD1 (6 bases). Germline V CDR1 and CDR2: MNHEY, SMNVEV (reference sequence). The CDR3 is 14 amino acids. Trimming shortened V by 5 bases and J by 5 bases, and 13 bases separated the two germline ends. The chain's CDR3 is CASSPEQGRNTIYF. CDR3 DNA sequence: TGTGCCAGCAGTCCCGAACAGGGAAGAAACACCATATATTTT.

The chain's CDR3 is CASSTTFPAAGYTF. The CDR3 DNA is TGTGCCAGTAGTACGACATTCCCGGCCGCTGGCTACACCTTC. The chain joins TRBV19 to TRBJ1-2; no firm D call. Trimming stripped 4 bases from V and 7 bases from J, with 16 bases between. This CDR3 has 14 amino acids. Germline CDR1 LNHDA, CDR2 SQIVND (reference sequence).

The chain combines TRBV30 with TRBJ1-2, with TRBD1 matching over 8 bases. The CDR3 loop spans 13 amino acids. The germline V gene has CDR1 GTSNPN and CDR2 SVGIG (reference sequence). V lost 4 bases to trimming and J lost 4 bases; unmatched junction nucleotides: 5. The CDR3 loop is CAWIRDRPYGYTF. CDR3 DNA: TGTGCCTGGATCCGGGACAGGCCCTATGGCTACACCTTC.

The rearrangement links TRBV7-9 to TRBJ1-2; TRBD1 matches at 9 bases. The trim removed 2 bases at V and 4 bases at J, leaving 17 bases unmatched. CDR3 length: 19 amino acids. Germline V lookup: CDR1 SEHNR, CDR2 FQNEAQ (reference sequence). CDR3 residues: CASSLSGEEQGARGYGYTF. The CDR3 nucleotides are TGTGCCAGCAGCTTATCCGGGGAGGAACAGGGGGCGCGAGGCTATGGCTACACCTTC.

The chain employs TRBV28 and TRBJ2-1, with unresolved D. V was clipped by 5 bases and J by 12 bases, with 14 bases between them. The CDR3 runs 12 residues. Germline V gene lookup returns CDR1 MDHEN and CDR2 SYDVKM. CDR3 DNA: TGTGCCAGCAGTACACCCCCCGATATGCAGTTCTTC. Its translation: CASSTPPDMQFF.

The V and J genes are TRBV27 and TRBJ1-5; D is uncertain. CDR1 is MNHEY, CDR2 SMNVEV, per germline (reference sequence). The CDR3 totals 15 residues. V was trimmed by 3 bases and J by 7 bases, leaving 16 bases between them. This CDR3 reads CASSFNLKMGQPQHF. CDR3 DNA sequence: TGTGCCAGCAGTTTCAATCTTAAGATGGGGCAGCCCCAGCATTTT.

The V and J genes are TRBV7-2 and TRBJ2-7; the match to TRBD2 covers 8 bases. After removal of 3 bases from V and 3 bases from J, the junction contained 4 bases not matched to a gene. The CDR3 is 14 amino acids. Germline values: CDR1 SGHTA, CDR2 FQGNSA. The CDR3 nucleotides read TGTGCCAGCAGCTTTAGCGGGGTGTACTACGAGCAGTACTTC. Protein product: CASSFSGVYYEQYF.

The chain carries TRBV7-9 and TRBJ2-1; TRBD2 matches at 7 bases. Trimming removed 1 base from V and 2 bases from J; junction bases left unmatched: 5. This CDR3 has 16 amino acids. Germline CDR1 reads SEHNR; CDR2 reads FQNEAQ (reference sequence). The CDR3 protein is CASSLGLAVTYNEQFF. The CDR3 DNA reads as TGTGCCAGCAGCTTAGGGCTAGCGGTGACCTACAATGAGCAGTTCTTC. Full variable domain (remainder filled in from reference TRBV7-9 and TRBJ2-1): DTGVSQNPRHKITKRGQNVTFRCDPISEHNRLYWYRQTLGQGPEFLTYFQNEAQLEKSRLLSDRFSAERPKGSFSTLEIQRTEQGDSAMYLCASSLGLAVTYNEQFFGPGTRLTVL.

This rearrangement joins TRBV5-4 to TRBJ2-6; perhaps TRBD1 as D (5 bases). The ends were cut back, 4 bases at V and 0 bases at J, with 8 bases in the middle. Per germline, CDR1 SGHNT and CDR2 YYREEE (reference sequence). This CDR3 comprises 15 residues. CDR3: CASSGASSGANVLTF. The CDR3 bases are TGTGCCAGCAGCGGGGCTAGCTCTGGGGCCAACGTCCTGACTTTC.

The chain is built from TRBV9 and TRBJ2-2; no clear D gene. V dropped 0 bases and J dropped 4 bases, with 10 bases sitting between them. CDR3 length equals 15 residues. The V gene's germline CDR1 is SGDLS and CDR2 YYNGEE. The CDR3 sequence is CASSVDPQSTGELFF. The CDR3 DNA reads as TGTGCCAGCAGCGTAGATCCGCAGAGCACCGGGGAGCTGTTTTTT.

The chain recombines TRBV2 with TRBJ1-6, with 8 bases fitting TRBD1. J was trimmed by 8 bases and V by 5 bases; bases with no gene match: 2. Germline V gene sequence: CDR1 SNHLY, CDR2 FYNNEI. The CDR3 sequence is 13 residues long. The CDR3 protein is CASSRQGYSPLHF. The CDR3 nucleotides are TGTGCCAGCAGTAGACAGGGGTATTCACCCCTCCACTTT.